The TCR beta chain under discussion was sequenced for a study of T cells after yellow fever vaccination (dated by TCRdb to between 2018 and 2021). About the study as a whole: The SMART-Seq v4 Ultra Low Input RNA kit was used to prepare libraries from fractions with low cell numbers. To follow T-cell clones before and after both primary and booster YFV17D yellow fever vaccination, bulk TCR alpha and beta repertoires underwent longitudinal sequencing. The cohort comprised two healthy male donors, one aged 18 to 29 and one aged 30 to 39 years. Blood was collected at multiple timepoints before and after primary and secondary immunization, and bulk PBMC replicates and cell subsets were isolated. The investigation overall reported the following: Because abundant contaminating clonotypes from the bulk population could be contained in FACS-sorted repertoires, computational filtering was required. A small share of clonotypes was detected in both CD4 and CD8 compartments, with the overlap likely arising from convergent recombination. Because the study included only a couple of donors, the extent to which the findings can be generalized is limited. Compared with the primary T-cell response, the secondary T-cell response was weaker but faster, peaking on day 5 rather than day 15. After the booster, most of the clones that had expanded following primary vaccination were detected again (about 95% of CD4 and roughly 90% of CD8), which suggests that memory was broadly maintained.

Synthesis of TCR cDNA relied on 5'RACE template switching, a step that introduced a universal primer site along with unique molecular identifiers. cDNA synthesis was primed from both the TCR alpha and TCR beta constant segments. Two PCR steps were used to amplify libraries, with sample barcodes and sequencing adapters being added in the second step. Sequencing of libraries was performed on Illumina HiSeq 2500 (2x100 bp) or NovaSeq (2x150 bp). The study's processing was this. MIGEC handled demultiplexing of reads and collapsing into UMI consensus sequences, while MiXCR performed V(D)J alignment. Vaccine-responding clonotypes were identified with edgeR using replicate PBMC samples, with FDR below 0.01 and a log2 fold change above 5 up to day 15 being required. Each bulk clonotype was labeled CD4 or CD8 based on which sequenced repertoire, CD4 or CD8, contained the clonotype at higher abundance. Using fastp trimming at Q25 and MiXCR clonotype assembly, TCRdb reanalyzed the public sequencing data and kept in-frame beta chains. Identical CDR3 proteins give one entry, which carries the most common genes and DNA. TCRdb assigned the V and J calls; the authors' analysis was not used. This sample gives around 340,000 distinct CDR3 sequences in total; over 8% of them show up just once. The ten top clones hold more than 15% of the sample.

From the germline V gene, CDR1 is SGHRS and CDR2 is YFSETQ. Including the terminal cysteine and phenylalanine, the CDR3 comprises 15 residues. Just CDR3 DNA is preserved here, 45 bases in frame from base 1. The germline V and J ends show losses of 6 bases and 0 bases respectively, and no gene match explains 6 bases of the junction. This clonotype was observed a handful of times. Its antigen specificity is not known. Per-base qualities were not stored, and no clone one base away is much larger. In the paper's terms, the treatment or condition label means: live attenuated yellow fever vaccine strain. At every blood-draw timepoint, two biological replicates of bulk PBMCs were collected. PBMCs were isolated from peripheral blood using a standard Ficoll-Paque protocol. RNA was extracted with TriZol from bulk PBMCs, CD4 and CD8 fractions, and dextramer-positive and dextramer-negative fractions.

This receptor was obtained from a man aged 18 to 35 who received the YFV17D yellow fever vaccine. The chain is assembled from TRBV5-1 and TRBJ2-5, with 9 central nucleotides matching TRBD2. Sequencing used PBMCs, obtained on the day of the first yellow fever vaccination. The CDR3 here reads CASKLTSGYQETQYF. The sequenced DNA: TGCGCCAGCAAATTGACTAGCGGCTACCAAGAGACCCAGTACTTC.